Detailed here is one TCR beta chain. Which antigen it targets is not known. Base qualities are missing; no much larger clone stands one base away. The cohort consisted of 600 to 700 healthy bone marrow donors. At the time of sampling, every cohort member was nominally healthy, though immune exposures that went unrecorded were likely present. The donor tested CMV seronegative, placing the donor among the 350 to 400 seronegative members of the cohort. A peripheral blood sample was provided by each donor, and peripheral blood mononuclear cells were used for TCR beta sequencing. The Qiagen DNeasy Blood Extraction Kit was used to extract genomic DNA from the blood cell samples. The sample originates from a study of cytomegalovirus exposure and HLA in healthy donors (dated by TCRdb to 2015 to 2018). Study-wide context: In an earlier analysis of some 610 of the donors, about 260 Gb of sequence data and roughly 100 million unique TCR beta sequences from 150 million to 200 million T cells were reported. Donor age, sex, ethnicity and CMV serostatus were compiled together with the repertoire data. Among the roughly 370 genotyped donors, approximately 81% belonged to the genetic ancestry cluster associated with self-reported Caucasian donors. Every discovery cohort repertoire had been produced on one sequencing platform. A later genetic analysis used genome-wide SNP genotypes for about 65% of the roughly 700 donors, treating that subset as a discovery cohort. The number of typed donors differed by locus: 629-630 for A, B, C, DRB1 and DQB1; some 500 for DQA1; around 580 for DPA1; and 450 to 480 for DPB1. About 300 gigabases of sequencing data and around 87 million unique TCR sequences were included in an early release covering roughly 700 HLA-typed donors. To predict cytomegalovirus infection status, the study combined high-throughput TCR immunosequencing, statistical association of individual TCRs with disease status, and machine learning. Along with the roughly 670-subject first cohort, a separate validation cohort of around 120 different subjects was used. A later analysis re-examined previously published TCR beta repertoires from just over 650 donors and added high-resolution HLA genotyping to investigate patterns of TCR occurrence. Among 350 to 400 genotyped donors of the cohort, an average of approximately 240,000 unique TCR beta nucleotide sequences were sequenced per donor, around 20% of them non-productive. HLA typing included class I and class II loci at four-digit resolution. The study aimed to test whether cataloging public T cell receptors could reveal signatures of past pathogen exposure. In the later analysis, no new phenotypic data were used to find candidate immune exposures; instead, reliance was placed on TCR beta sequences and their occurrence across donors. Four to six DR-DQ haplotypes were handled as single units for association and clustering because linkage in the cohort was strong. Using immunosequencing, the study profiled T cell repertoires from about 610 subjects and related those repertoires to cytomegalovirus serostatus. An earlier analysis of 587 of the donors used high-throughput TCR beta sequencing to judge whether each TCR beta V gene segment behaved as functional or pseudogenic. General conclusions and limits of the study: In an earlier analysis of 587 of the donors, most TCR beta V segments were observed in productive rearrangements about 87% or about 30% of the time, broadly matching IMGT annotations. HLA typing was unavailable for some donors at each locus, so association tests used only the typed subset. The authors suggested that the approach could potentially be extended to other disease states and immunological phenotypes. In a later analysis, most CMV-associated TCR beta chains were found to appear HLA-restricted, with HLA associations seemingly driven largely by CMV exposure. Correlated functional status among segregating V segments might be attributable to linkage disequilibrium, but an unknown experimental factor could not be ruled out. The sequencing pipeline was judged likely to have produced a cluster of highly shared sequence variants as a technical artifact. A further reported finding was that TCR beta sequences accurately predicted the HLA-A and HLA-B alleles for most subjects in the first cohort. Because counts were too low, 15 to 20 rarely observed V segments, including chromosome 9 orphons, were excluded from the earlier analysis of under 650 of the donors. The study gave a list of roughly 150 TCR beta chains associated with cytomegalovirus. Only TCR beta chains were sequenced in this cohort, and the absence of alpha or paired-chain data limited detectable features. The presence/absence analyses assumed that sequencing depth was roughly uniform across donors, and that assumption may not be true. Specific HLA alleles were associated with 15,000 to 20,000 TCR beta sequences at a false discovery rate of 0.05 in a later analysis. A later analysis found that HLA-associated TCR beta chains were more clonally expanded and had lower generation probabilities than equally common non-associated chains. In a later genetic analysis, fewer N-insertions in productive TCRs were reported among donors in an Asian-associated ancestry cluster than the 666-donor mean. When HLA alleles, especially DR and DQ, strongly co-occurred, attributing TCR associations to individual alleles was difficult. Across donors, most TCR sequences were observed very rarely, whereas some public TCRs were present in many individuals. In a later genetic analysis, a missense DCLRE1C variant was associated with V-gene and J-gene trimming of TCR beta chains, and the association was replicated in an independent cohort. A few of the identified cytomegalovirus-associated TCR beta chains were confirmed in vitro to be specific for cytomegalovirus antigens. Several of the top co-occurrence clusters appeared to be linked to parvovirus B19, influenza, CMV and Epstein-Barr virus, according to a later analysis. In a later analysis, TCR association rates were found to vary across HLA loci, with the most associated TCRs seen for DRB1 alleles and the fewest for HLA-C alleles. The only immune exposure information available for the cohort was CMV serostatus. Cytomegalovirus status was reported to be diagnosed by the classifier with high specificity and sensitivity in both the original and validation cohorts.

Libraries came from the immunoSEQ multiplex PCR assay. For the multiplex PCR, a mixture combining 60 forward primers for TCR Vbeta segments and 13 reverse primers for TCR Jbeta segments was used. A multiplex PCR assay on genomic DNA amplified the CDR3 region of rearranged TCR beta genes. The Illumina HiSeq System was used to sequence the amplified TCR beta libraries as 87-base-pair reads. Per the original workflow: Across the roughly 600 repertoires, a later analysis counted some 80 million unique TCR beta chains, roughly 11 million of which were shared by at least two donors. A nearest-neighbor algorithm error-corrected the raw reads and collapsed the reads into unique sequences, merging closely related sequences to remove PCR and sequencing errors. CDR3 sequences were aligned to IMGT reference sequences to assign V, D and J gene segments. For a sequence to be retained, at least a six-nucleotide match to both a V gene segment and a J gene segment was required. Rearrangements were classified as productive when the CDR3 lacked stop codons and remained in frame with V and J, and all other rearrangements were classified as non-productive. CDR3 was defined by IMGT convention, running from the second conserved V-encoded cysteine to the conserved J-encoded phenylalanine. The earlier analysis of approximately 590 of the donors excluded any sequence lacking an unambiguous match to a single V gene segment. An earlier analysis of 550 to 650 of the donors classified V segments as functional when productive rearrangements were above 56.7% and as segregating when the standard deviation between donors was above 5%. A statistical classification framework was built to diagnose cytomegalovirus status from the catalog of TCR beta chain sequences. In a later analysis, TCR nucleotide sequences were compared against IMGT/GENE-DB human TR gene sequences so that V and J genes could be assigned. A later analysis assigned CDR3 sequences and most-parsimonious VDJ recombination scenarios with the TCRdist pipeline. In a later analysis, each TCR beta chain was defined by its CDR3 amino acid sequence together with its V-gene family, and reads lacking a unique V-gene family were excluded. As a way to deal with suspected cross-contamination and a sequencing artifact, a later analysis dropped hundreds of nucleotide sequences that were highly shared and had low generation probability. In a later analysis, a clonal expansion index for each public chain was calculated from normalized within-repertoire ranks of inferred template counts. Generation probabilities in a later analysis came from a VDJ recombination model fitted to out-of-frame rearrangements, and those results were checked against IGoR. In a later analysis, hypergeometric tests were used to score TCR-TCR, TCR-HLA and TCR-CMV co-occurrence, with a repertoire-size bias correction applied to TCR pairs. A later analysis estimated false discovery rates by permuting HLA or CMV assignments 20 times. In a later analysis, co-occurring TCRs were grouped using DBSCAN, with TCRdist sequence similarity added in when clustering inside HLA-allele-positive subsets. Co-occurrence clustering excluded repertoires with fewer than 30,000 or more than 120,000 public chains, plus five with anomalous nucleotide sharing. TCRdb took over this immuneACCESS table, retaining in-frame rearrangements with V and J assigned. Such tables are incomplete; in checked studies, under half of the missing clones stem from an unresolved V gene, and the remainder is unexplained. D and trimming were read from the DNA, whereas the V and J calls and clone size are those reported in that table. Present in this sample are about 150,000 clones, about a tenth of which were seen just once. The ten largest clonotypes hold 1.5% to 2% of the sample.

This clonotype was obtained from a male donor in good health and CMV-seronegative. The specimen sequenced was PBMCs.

The DNA is TGCGCCAGGACGGACAGGGAGGGGACTGAAGCTTTCTTT. Translated, this gives CARTDREGTEAFF. In this chain, TRBV10-2 is recombined with TRBJ1-1; TRBD1 aligns with 8 central bases. Trimming removed 9 bases from V and 5 bases from J; the gene matches leave 8 bases unexplained. The CDR3 goes from the cysteine to the phenylalanine over 13 residues. Of the read, only the CDR3 DNA is kept; its 39 bases are in frame from base 1. The germline V gene encodes CDR1 WSHSY and CDR2 SAAADI.